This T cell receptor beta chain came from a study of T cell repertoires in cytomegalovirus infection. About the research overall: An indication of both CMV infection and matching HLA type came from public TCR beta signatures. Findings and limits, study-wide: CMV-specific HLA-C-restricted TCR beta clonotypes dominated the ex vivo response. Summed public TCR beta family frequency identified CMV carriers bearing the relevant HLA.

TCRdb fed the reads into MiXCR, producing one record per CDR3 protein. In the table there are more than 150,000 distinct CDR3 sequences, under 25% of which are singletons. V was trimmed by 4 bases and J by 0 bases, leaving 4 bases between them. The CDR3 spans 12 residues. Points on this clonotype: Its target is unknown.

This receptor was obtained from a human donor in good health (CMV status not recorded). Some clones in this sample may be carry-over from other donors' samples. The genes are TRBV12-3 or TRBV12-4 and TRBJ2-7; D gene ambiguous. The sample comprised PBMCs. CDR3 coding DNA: TGTGCCAGCAGTTGGATCTCCTACGAGCAGTACTTC. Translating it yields CASSWISYEQYF.